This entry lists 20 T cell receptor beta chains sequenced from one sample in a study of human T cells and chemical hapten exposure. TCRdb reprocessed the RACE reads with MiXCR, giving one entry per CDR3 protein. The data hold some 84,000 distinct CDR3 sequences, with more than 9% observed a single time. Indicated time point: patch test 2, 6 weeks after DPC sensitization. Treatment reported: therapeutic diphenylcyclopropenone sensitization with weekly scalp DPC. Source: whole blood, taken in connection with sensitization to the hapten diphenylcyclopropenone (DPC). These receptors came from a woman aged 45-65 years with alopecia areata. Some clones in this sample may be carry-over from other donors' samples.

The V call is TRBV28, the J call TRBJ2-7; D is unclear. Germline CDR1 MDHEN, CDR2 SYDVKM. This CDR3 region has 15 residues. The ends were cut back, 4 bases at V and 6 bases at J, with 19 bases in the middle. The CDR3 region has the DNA TGTGCCAGCAGTTCTTTAGCCGCCCGGGCAGCCGAGCAGTACTTC. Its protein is CASSSLAARAAEQYF.

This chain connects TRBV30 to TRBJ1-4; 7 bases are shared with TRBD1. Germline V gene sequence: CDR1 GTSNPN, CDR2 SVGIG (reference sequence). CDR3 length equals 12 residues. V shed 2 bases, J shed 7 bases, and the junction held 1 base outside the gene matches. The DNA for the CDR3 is TGTGCCTGGAGTAGGACAGGTGAAAAACTGTTTTTT. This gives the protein CAWSRTGEKLFF.

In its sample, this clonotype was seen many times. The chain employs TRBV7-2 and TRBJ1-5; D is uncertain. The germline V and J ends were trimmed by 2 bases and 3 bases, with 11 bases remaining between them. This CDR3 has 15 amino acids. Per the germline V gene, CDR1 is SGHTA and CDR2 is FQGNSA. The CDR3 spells CASSLLGGSNQPQHF. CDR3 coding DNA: TGTGCCAGCAGCTTATTGGGAGGTTCCAATCAGCCCCAGCATTTT.

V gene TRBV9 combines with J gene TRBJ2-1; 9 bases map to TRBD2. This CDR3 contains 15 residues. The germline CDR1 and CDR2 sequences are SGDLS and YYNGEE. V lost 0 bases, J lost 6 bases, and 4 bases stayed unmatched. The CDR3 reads CASSVDGTSFNEQFF. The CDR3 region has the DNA TGTGCCAGCAGCGTAGACGGGACTAGCTTCAATGAGCAGTTCTTC.

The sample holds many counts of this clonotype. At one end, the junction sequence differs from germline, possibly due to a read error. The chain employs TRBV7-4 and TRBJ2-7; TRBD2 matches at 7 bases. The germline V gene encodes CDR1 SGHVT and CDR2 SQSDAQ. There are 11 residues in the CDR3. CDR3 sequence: CASNQVEGGSF. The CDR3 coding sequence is TGTGCCAGCAACCAGGTGGAGGGAGGGAGCTTC.

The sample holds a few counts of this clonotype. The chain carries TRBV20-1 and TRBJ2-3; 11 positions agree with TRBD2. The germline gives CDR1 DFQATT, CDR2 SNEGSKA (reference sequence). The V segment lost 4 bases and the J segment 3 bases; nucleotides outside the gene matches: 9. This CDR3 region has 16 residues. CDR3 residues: CSATAPLAGGTDTQYF. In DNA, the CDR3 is TGCAGTGCTACCGCCCCTCTAGCGGGAGGAACAGATACGCAGTATTTT.

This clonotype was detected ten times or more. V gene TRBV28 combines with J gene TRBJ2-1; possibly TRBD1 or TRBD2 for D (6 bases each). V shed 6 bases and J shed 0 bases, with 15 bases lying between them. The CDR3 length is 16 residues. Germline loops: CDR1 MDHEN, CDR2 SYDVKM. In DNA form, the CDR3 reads TGTGCCAGCAGCCTCAGGGGACTCAGCTCCTACAATGAGCAGTTCTTC. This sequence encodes CASSLRGLSSYNEQFF.

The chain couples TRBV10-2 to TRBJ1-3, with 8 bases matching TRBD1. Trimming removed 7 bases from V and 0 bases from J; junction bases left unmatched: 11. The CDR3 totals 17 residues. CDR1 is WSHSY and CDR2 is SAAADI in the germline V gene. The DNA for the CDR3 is TGCGCCAGCACCCGACAGGGGCTCCTAAGCTCTGGAAACACCATATATTTT. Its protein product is CASTRQGLLSSGNTIYF.

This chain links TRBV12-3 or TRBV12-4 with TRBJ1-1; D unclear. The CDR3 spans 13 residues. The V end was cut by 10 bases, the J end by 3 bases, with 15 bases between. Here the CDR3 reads CATLPVRDTEAFF. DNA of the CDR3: TGTGCCACCCTTCCGGTAAGGGACACTGAAGCTTTCTTT.

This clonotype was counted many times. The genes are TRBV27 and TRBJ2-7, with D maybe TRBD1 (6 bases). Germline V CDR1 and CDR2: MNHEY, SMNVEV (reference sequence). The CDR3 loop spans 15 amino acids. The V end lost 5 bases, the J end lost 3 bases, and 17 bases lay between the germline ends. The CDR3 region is CASSPNGQIFYEQYF. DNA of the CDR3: TGTGCCAGCAGTCCAAACGGACAGATCTTCTACGAGCAGTACTTC.

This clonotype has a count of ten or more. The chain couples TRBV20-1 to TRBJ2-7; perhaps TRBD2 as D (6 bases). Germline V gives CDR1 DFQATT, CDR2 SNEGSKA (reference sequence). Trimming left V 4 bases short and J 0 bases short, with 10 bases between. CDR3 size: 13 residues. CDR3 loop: CSATSASSYEQYF. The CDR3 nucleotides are TGCAGTGCTACTAGCGCGAGCTCCTACGAGCAGTACTTC.

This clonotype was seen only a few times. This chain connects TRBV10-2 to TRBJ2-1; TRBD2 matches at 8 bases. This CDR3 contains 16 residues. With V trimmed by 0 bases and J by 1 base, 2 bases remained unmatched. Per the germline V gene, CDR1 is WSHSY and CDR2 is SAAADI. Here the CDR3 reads CASSESGTRSYNEQFF. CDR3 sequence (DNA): TGCGCCAGCAGTGAGTCTGGGACTAGGTCCTACAATGAGCAGTTCTTC.

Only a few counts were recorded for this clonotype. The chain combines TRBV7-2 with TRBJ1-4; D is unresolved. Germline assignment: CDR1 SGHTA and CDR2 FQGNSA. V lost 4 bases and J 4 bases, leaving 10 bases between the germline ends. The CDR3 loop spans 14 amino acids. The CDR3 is CASSSAPNNEKLFF. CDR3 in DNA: TGTGCCAGCAGCTCCGCACCAAATAATGAAAAACTGTTTTTT. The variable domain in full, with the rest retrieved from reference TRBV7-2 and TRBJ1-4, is GAGVSQSPSNKVTEKGKDVELRCDPISGHTALYWYRQSLGQGLEFLIYFQGNSAPDKSGLPSDRFSAERTGGSVSTLTIQRTQQEDSAVYLCASSSAPNNEKLFFGSGTQLSVL.

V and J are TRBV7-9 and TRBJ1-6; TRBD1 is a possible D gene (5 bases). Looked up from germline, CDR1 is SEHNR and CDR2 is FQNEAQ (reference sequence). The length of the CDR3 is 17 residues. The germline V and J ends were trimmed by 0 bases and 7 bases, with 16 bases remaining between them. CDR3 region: CASSLALAGRTNSPLHF. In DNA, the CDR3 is TGTGCCAGCAGCTTAGCGCTAGCAGGGCGTACGAATTCACCCCTCCACTTT.

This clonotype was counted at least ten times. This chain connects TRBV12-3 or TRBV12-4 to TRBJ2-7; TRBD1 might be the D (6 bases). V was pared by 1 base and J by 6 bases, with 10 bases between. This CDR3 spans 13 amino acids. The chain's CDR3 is CASSLVGRGEQYF. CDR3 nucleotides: TGTGCCAGCAGTTTAGTAGGCAGGGGCGAGCAGTACTTC.

This CDR3 reads CASRVGVPYNEQFF. The CDR3 coding sequence is TGTGCCAGCAGGGTAGGGGTCCCATACAATGAGCAGTTCTTC. This chain uses TRBV5-6 with TRBJ2-1; perhaps TRBD1 as D (5 bases). Deletions cut 5 bases from V and 4 bases from J, with 13 bases between. This CDR3 region has 14 residues. Germline lookup yields CDR1 SGHDT and CDR2 YYEEEE.

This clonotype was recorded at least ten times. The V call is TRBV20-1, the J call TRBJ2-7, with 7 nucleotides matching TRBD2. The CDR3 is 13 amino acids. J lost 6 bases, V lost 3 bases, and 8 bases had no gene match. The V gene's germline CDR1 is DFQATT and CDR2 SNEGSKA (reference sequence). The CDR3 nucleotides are TGCAGTGCTAGCGGCGGGGGAACCGGCGAGCAGTACTTC. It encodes CSASGGGTGEQYF.

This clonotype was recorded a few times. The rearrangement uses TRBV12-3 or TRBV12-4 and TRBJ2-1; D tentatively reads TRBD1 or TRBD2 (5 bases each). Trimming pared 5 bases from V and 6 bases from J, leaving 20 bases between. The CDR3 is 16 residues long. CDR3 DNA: TGTGCCAGCAGTCCACCTCCGGGACCCTGGGCCAATGAGCAGTTCTTC. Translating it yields CASSPPPGPWANEQFF.

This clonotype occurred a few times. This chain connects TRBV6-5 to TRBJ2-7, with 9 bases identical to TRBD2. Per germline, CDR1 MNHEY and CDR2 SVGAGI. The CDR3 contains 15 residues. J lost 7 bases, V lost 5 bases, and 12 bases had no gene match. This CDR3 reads CASSPFYGAGGEQYF. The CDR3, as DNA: TGTGCCAGCAGTCCTTTTTACGGAGCGGGAGGTGAGCAGTACTTC.

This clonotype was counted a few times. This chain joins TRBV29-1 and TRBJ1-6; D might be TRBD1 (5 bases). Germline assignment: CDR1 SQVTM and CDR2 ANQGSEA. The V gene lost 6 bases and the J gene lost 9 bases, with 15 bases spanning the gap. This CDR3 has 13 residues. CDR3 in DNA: TGCAGCGTCGCCGGGACGGAAGGTTCACCCCTCCACTTT. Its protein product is CSVAGTEGSPLHF.